The clone carrying this T cell receptor (beta chain) came up once. Its target is not known. A CD45RA+ naive subset and a CD45RA-negative memory subset were split from CD4+ cells. Over several immunoSEQ plates, each subset's genomic DNA was distributed in even portions. The method was immunoSEQ multiplex PCR; TCRdb's version includes in-frame clones alone and lacks a portion of them. This sample has a few million clones, with about 92% found just once. This CDR3 is built from 17 residues. The V gene's germline CDR1 is LNHDA and CDR2 SQIVND (reference sequence). V lost 3 bases and J lost 1, with 13 bases in between. This entry comes from a study of shared clonotypes between healthy human individuals. Overall study results and limits: Among several donors, roughly 5% of naive CD4 clonotypes were found in common.

Sequencing was carried out using naive CD4+ T cells from PBMCs. Subset defined: CD45RA+ positively selected. V and J are TRBV19 and TRBJ2-6; the D gene is possibly TRBD2 (7 bases). This clonotype originated in a young man in good health. Some clones in this sample may be carry-over from other donors' samples. In nucleotides, the CDR3 is TGTGCCAGTAGTATCGCGGGGGCTGGGTCTGGGGCCAACGTCCTGACTTTC. Residues: CASSIAGAGSGANVLTF.